Below, 29 T cell receptor beta chains from the same sample are listed, as sequenced in a study of PD-1 blockade in classical Hodgkin lymphoma. The method was immunoSEQ multiplex PCR; TCRdb's version includes in-frame clones alone and lacks a portion of them. This sample carries 50,000 to 85,000 clones, about 64% of them seen once, and the ten largest clones take over 7.5%. Patients all relapsed after autologous stem cell transplantation, and there was variation in brentuximab vedotin exposure. Sequences were derived from peripheral blood mononuclear cells (PBMCs), sampled before the second cycle of nivolumab. The receptors come from a human donor with classical Hodgkin lymphoma.

J is TRBJ2-1 and V is TRBV19; TRBD2 matches at 8 bases. CDR3 size: 16 residues. The germline V gene has CDR1 LNHDA and CDR2 SQIVND (reference sequence). V lost 1 base, J lost 3 bases, and 5 bases stayed unmatched. The CDR3 reads CASSIGLAGHYNEQFF. The CDR3, as DNA: TGTGCCAGTAGTATAGGGCTAGCGGGCCACTACAATGAGCAGTTCTTC. The entire variable domain, with the rest obtained from reference TRBV19 and TRBJ2-1, is as follows: DGGITQSPKYLFRKEGQNVTLSCEQNLNHDAMYWYRQDPGQGLRLIYYSQIVNDFQKGDIAEGYSVSREKKESFPLTVTSAQKNPTAFYLCASSIGLAGHYNEQFFGPGTRLTVL.

The chain carries TRBV6-5 and TRBJ2-1; tentatively, D is TRBD1 or TRBD2 (5 bases each). This CDR3 has 15 residues. V was shortened by 1 base and J by 7 bases, with 14 bases between the two germline ends. Germline lookup yields CDR1 MNHEY and CDR2 SVGAGI. The CDR3 is CASSYLGTSRNEQFF. CDR3 DNA: TGTGCCAGCAGTTACTTAGGGACCTCCCGGAATGAGCAGTTCTTC.

Written as DNA, the CDR3 is TGCGCCAGCAGCGAAGCGGGAGGGACAGATACGCAGTATTTT. Translating it yields CASSEAGGTDTQYF. The chain couples TRBV5-1 to TRBJ2-3; 10 bases map to TRBD2. The CDR3 is 14 amino acids. The germline CDR1 and CDR2 sequences are SGHRS and YFSETQ. With V trimmed by 4 bases and J by 3 bases, 2 bases remained unmatched.

The chain carries TRBV12-5 and TRBJ2-2; 8 nucleotides line up with TRBD1. Germline V gives CDR1 LGHNT, CDR2 FRNRAP. CDR3 size: 15 residues. The V segment lost 5 bases and the J segment 4 bases; nucleotides outside the gene matches: 6. The DNA of the CDR3 is TGTGCTAGTGGTGCTGCAGGGGGCAGCACCGGGGAGCTGTTTTTT. This gives the protein CASGAAGGSTGELFF.

In nucleotides, the CDR3 is TGTGCCATCTTGGGGGACTGGGGTGCGATAACTGAAGCTTTCTTT. Its translation is CAILGDWGAITEAFF. The J gene is TRBJ1-1, the V gene TRBV28; tentatively, D is TRBD1 (5 bases). Between the trimmed V and J ends, which lost 10 bases and 5 bases, there was a span of 23 bases. The CDR3 has 15 residues. Germline V gene data show CDR1 as MDHEN and CDR2 as SYDVKM.

The rearrangement joins TRBV11-2 to TRBJ2-7; D is unclear. This CDR3 has 14 amino acids. Trimming stripped 5 bases from V and 2 bases from J, with 13 bases between. Germline lookup yields CDR1 SGHAT and CDR2 FQNNGV. CDR3 sequence: CASSAGPMTYEQYF. DNA of the CDR3: TGTGCCAGCAGCGCCGGGCCGATGACCTACGAGCAGTACTTC.

The J gene is TRBJ1-2, the V gene TRBV10-3; 10 bases match TRBD1. Germline trimming cut 6 bases from V and 5 bases from J; bases unmatched to any gene: 6. The CDR3 sequence is 14 residues long. CDR1 is ENHRY and CDR2 is SYGVKD in the germline V gene. This CDR3 reads CAISAGTGEYGYTF. CDR3 nucleotide sequence: TGTGCCATCAGCGCCGGGACAGGGGAGTATGGCTACACCTTC.

The chain is built from TRBV5-4 and TRBJ1-1, with D maybe TRBD1 (5 bases). The V end lost 4 bases, the J end lost 1 base, and 14 bases lay between the germline ends. CDR1 and CDR2 (germline): SGHNT, YYREEE (reference sequence). The CDR3 consists of 15 residues. The CDR3 protein is CASSDRHLGNTEAFF. The CDR3 nucleotides read TGTGCCAGCAGCGACAGACATCTGGGGAACACTGAAGCTTTCTTT.

This rearrangement joins TRBV6-6 to TRBJ1-1; D unresolved. Germline V gives CDR1 MNHNY, CDR2 SVGAGI (reference sequence). Trimming removed 2 bases from V and 0 bases from J, with 7 bases in between. The CDR3 is 14 residues long. As DNA, the CDR3 is TGTGCCAGCAGTTACGGGGTTATGAACACTGAAGCTTTCTTT. This codes for CASSYGVMNTEAFF.

The genes are TRBV19 and TRBJ1-3; D gene ambiguous. This CDR3 has 16 amino acids. Trimming shortened V by 4 bases and J by 0 bases, and 13 bases separated the two germline ends. Germline V gene sequence: CDR1 LNHDA, CDR2 SQIVND (reference sequence). The CDR3 region is CASSNGVPYSGNTIYF. As DNA, the CDR3 is TGTGCCAGTAGTAACGGAGTCCCCTACTCTGGAAACACCATATATTTT.

V usage is TRBV5-1 and J usage is TRBJ1-2; D is uncertain. The germline CDR1 and CDR2 sequences are SGHRS and YFSETQ. CDR3 length: 13 amino acids. The ends were cut back, 2 bases at V and 1 base at J, with 6 bases in the middle. The CDR3 bases are TGCGCCAGCAGCTTCCAAATTAACTATGGCTACACCTTC. Translation gives CASSFQINYGYTF.

The chain has TRBV7-2 and TRBJ2-2; 10 bases map to TRBD2. The CDR3 totals 15 residues. CDR1 and CDR2 from the germline V gene are SGHTA and FQGNSA. The V and J ends lost 7 bases and 7 bases, in that order; junction bases with no gene match: 9. The CDR3 nucleotides read TGTGCCAGCACCCAAGCGGGGGGGCTGGGCGGGGAGCTGTTTTTT. It encodes CASTQAGGLGGELFF.

This clone occurred many times. The V gene is TRBV13, the J gene TRBJ2-3; 8 nucleotides match TRBD2. After removal of 4 bases from V and 0 bases from J, the junction contained 9 bases not matched to a gene. Germline CDR1 and CDR2: PRHDT and FYEKMQ (reference sequence). The CDR3 is 17 amino acids. The CDR3 sequence: CASSSINSGMSTDTQYF. As DNA, the CDR3 is TGTGCCAGCAGCTCGATTAATAGCGGGATGAGCACAGATACGCAGTATTTT.

This clone has a count of ten or more. The chain combines TRBV7-9 with TRBJ1-1; D possibly corresponds to TRBD1 (6 bases). CDR3 length: 15 amino acids. Looked up from germline, CDR1 is SEHNR and CDR2 is FQNEAQ (reference sequence). Deletions cut 0 bases from V and 5 bases from J, with 13 bases between. DNA of the CDR3: TGTGCCAGCAGCTTAGCACAGGGAGTAGGGACTGAAGCTTTCTTT. It translates to CASSLAQGVGTEAFF.

This clone was observed once. CDR3 DNA: TGTGCCAGCACAGGGGACCCCTACGAGCAGTACTTC. This codes for CASTGDPYEQYF. The J gene is TRBJ2-7, the V gene TRBV14, with D perhaps TRBD1 (6 bases). This CDR3 has 12 residues. Germline V gene data show CDR1 as SGHDN and CDR2 as FVKESK. Trimming removed 7 bases from V and 2 bases from J, with 9 bases in between.

This clone was observed a handful of times. J is TRBJ1-1 and V is TRBV5-8; D is unclear. Trimming removed 3 bases from V and 5 bases from J, with 11 bases in between. The CDR3 spans 13 residues. Germline loops: CDR1 SGHTS, CDR2 YDEGEE. The CDR3 coding sequence is TGTGCCAGCAGCTCACAGCTACGGACTGAAGCTTTCTTT. Amino acids: CASSSQLRTEAFF. The full variable domain, with the rest looked up from reference TRBV5-8 and TRBJ1-1, is EAGVTQSPTHLIKTRGQQATLRCSPISGHTSVYWYQQALGLGLQFLLWYDEGEERNRGNFPPRFSGRQFPNYSSELNVNALELEDSALYLCASSSQLRTEAFFGQGTRLTVV.

The chain employs TRBV5-1 and TRBJ2-5; unclear D gene. The germline CDR1 and CDR2 sequences are SGHRS and YFSETQ. The ends were cut back, 4 bases at V and 2 bases at J, with 15 bases in the middle. The CDR3 runs to 15 residues. CDR3 amino acids: CASSHQTERQETQYF. The CDR3, as DNA: TGCGCCAGCAGCCATCAAACGGAGAGACAAGAGACCCAGTACTTC.

The chain links TRBV28 to TRBJ1-6; no definite D call. The CDR3 sequence is 16 residues long. Germline CDR1 MDHEN, CDR2 SYDVKM. V was clipped by 2 bases and J by 12 bases, with 20 bases between them. The CDR3 DNA reads TGTGCCAGCAGTTTAAGGCAGGTCGGTAGATCGGGACCCCTCCACTTT. This gives the protein CASSLRQVGRSGPLHF. Together with reference TRBV28 and TRBJ1-6, the CDR3 gives the full variable domain: DVKVTQSSRYLVKRTGEKVFLECVQDMDHENMFWYRQDPGLGLRLIYFSYDVKMKEKGDIPEGYSVSREKKERFSLILESASTNQTSMYLCASSLRQVGRSGPLHFGNGTRLTVT.

The chain links TRBV11-1 to TRBJ1-1; D is perhaps TRBD1 (5 bases). The CDR3 is 13 residues long. Germline CDR1 reads SGHAT; CDR2 reads FQDESV (reference sequence). V dropped 5 bases and J dropped 2 bases, with 9 bases sitting between them. CDR3 nucleotide sequence: TGTGCCAGCAGCCTGGGACCCAACACTGAAGCTTTCTTT. Protein: CASSLGPNTEAFF.

The table lists this clone with many counts. This sequence joins TRBV6-1 and TRBJ1-1; TRBD1 matches at 7 bases. This CDR3 is built from 15 residues. The J segment lost 5 bases and the V segment lost 0 bases, leaving 6 bases of the junction unmatched. CDR1 is MNHNS and CDR2 is SASEGT in the germline V gene. CDR3 DNA sequence: TGTGCCAGCAGTGAAGCGACAGGGCTGGGAACTGAAGCTTTCTTT. Translating gives CASSEATGLGTEAFF.

This clone was detected only once. The gene calls are TRBV5-8 and TRBJ1-2, with no clear D. Per germline, CDR1 SGHTS and CDR2 YDEGEE. The V and J ends lost 4 bases and 4 bases respectively, with 11 bases between them. The CDR3 consists of 13 residues. CDR3 DNA: TGTGCCAGCAGCCCCTGGGCAGGCTATGGCTACACCTTC. Translation: CASSPWAGYGYTF.

This clone was counted a few times. The V and J genes are TRBV29-1 and TRBJ1-2; tentative D call: TRBD1 (5 bases). CDR1 and CDR2 from the germline V gene are SQVTM and ANQGSEA. The CDR3 is 16 amino acids. V was cut by 3 bases and J by 0 bases, with 17 bases left in between. CDR3 DNA: TGCAGCGTTGATCTCGGGTCGGGGGAGACTAACTATGGCTACACCTTC. Translating it yields CSVDLGSGETNYGYTF.

This clone has only a few counts. This rearrangement joins TRBV6-6 to TRBJ1-4; D call uncertain. V was trimmed by 0 bases and J by 6 bases, leaving 2 bases between them. CDR1 is MNHNY and CDR2 is SVGAGI in the germline V gene (reference sequence). CDR3 size: 12 residues. CDR3 protein: CASSYSDEKLFF. The CDR3, as DNA: TGTGCCAGCAGTTACTCGGATGAAAAACTGTTTTTT.

This chain's CDR3 is CASSLDSTEAFF. The CDR3 DNA sequence: TGTGCCAGCAGCTTAGATAGCACTGAAGCTTTCTTT. The genes are TRBV11-3 and TRBJ1-1, with D hard to call. V was shortened by 0 bases and J by 4 bases, with 3 bases between the two germline ends. Per the germline V gene, CDR1 is SGHNT and CDR2 is YENEEA. This CDR3 is built from 12 residues.

The chain combines TRBV7-8 with TRBJ2-2, with D hard to call. Trimming took 3 bases from V and 6 from J, leaving 8 bases between them. The CDR3 runs to 13 residues. CDR1 is SGHVS, CDR2 FQNEAQ, per germline. The CDR3 region has the DNA TGTGCCAGCAGCTTTAACACCGCCGGGGAGCTGTTTTTT. Translation gives CASSFNTAGELFF.

The chain recombines TRBV19 with TRBJ1-1, with TRBD1 as a possible D gene (5 bases). The CDR3 runs 13 residues. V was clipped by 8 bases and J by 4 bases, with 14 bases between them. CDR1 is LNHDA, CDR2 SQIVND, per germline (reference sequence). The CDR3 spells CASWSGFSTEAFF. The CDR3 DNA reads TGTGCCAGTTGGTCAGGGTTCAGCACTGAAGCTTTCTTT.

The chain joins TRBV15 to TRBJ1-2; D uncertain. The CDR3 loop spans 15 amino acids. The V and J ends lost 0 bases and 8 bases respectively, with 16 bases between them. Germline V lookup: CDR1 LNHNV, CDR2 YYDKDF (reference sequence). The CDR3 nucleotides read TGTGCCACCAGCAGAGATGGAAGGCAGGCTGGGGGCTACACCTTC. Amino acids: CATSRDGRQAGGYTF.

The J gene is TRBJ2-6, the V gene TRBV28; D uncertain. From germline, CDR1 is MDHEN and CDR2 SYDVKM. The CDR3 extends over 14 amino acids. The V end was cut by 5 bases, the J end by 4 bases, with 9 bases between. The CDR3 bases are TGTGCCAGCAGTCCCCCGGTCGGGGCCAACGTCCTGACTTTC. Translating gives CASSPPVGANVLTF.

This chain connects TRBV10-2 to TRBJ2-3; 12 bases are shared with TRBD2. This CDR3 contains 17 residues. V was clipped by 0 bases and J by 4 bases; unmatched bases: 5. Germline lookup yields CDR1 WSHSY and CDR2 SAAADI. The CDR3 coding sequence is TGCGCCAGCAGTGAGTCTCGACTAGCGGGGGTTTCAGATACGCAGTATTTT. This encodes CASSESRLAGVSDTQYF.